The clone carrying this T cell receptor (beta chain) is medium-sized by share. CFSE-labeled PBMCs were cultured about 6 days with peptide pools, each at roughly 1.1 ug/mL. Donors tested seronegative for ZIKV, JEV, YFV, DENV and WNV. These data belong to a study of Japanese encephalitis immunity and Zika vaccine responses. Study summary: One YFV vaccine (YF-VAX) dose preceded ZPIV for some; others were flavivirus-naive.

V was trimmed by 11 bases and J by 1 base, leaving 12 bases between them. CDR3 size: 13 residues. Per germline, CDR1 MNHEY and CDR2 SMNVEV (reference sequence). Sorted cell numbers set each TCRbeta library's share in the pool. Using its own MiXCR run on the 5' RACE reads, TCRdb lists one record per CDR3 protein. Of about 420 distinct CDR3 sequences in the sample, about 9.6% were seen once. This chain connects TRBV27 to TRBJ1-5, with a possible D match to TRBD1 (6 bases). The specimen comprised antigen-activated CD8+ T cells from blood, cultured, sampled during a Zika inactivated vaccine study. This clonotype originated in an adult woman who received an inactivated Zika virus vaccine. CDR3 sequence (DNA): TGTGCCCCCAGGGGAGCGAGCAATCAGCCCCAGCATTTT. This encodes CAPRGASNQPQHF.